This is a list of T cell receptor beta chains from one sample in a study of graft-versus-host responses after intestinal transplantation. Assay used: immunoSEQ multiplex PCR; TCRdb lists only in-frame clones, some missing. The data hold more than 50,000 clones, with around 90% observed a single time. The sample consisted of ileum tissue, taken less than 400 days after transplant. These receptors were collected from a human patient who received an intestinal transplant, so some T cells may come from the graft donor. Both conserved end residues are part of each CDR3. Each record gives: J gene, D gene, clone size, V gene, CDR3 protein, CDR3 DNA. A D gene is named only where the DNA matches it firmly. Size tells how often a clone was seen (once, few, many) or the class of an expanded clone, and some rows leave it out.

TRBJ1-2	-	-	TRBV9	CARNREGYTF	TGTGCCAGGAACAGGGAGGGCTACACCTTC
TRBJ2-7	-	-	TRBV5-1	CASSGSDLPEQYF	TGCGCCAGCAGCGGTTCCGATTTACCCGAGCAGTACTTC
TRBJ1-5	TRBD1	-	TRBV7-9	CASSSGGGNQPQHF	TGTGCCAGCAGCTCAGGGGGAGGCAATCAGCCCCAGCATTTT
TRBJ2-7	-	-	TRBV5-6	CASSLVEGGEQYF	TGTGCCAGCAGCTTGGTAGAGGGGGGCGAGCAGTACTTC
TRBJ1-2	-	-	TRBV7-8	CASSPIRQSNYGYTF	TGTGCCAGCAGCCCAATACGACAGTCTAACTATGGCTACACCTTC
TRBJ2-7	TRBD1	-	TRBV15	CATRRTGTGGPYEQYF	TGTGCCACCAGGCGTACCGGGACAGGGGGGCCCTACGAGCAGTACTTC
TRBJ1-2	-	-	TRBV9	CASSVGVGEDYGYTF	TGTGCCAGCAGCGTAGGGGTAGGGGAAGATTATGGCTACACCTTC
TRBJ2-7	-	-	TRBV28	CASSLSAGSGEQYF	TGTGCCAGCAGTTTATCGGCGGGGTCCGGCGAGCAGTACTTC
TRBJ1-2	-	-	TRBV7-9	CASSDTTNYGYTF	TGTGCCAGCAGCGACACAACTAACTATGGCTACACCTTC
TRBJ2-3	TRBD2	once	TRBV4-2	CASSQDGSGSVRDTQYF	TGTGCCAGCAGCCAAGATGGTAGCGGGAGCGTCCGGGATACGCAGTATTTT
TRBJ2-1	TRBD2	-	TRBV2	CASRILAAEQFF	TGTGCCAGCAGGATACTAGCGGCCGAGCAGTTCTTC
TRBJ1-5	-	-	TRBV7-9	CASAKDGSNQPQHF	TGTGCCAGCGCGAAAGACGGCAGCAATCAGCCCCAGCATTTT
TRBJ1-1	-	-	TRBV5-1	CASSFRGRSNTEAFF	TGCGCCAGCAGCTTCAGGGGACGGTCAAACACTGAAGCTTTCTTT
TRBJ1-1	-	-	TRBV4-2	CASSQGAGTVNTEAFF	TGTGCCAGCAGCCAAGGTGCTGGGACCGTGAACACTGAAGCTTTCTTT
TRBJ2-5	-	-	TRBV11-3	CASSLEGSGTQYF	TGTGCCAGCAGCTTAGAAGGATCAGGGACCCAGTACTTC
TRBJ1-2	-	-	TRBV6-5	CASSPPGDHYGYTF	TGTGCCAGCAGTCCCCCAGGGGATCACTATGGCTACACCTTC
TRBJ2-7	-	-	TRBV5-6	CASFPYEQYF	TGTGCCAGCTTTCCCTACGAGCAGTACTTC
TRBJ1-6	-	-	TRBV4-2	CASSQVPGNNSPLHF	TGTGCCAGCAGCCAAGTTCCGGGAAATAATTCACCCCTCCACTTT
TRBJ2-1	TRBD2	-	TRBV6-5	CASSFGIAGYNEQFF	TGTGCCAGCAGTTTTGGGATAGCGGGCTACAATGAGCAGTTCTTC
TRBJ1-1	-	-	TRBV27	CASSPPRVGVRDTEAFF	TGTGCCAGCAGTCCGCCCCGAGTGGGGGTAAGGGACACTGAAGCTTTCTTT
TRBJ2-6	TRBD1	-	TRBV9	CASSHPGTVVTGANVLTF	TGTGCCAGCAGCCATCCGGGGACAGTAGTAACAGGCGCCAACGTCCTGACTTTC
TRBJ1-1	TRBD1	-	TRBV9	CASSTQGGGEAFF	TGTGCCAGCAGCACCCAGGGGGGGGGTGAAGCTTTCTTT
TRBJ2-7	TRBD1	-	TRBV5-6	CASSPTGSPYEQYF	TGTGCCAGCAGTCCGACAGGGTCCCCCTACGAGCAGTACTTC
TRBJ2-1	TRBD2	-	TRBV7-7	CASSLEAGVADEQFF	TGTGCCAGCAGCTTAGAAGCGGGGGTTGCGGATGAGCAGTTCTTC
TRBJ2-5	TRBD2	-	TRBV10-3	CAISDAGGSYGQYF	TGTGCCATCAGTGATGCGGGGGGCTCCTACGGGCAGTACTTC
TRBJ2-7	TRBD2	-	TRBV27	CASSSARGFHEQYF	TGTGCCAGCAGCTCGGCGCGGGGGTTCCACGAGCAGTACTTC
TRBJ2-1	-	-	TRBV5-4	CASSFGGTHGGNEQFF	TGTGCCAGCAGTTTTGGCGGGACACACGGTGGAAATGAGCAGTTCTTC
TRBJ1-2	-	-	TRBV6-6	CASSYLFDRELYGYTF	TGTGCCAGCAGTTACCTATTTGATAGGGAACTCTATGGCTACACCTTC
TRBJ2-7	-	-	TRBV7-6	CASSLGPRDEQYF	TGTGCCAGCAGCTTAGGACCGAGGGACGAGCAGTACTTC
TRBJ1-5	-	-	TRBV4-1	CASSQDGGGISNQPQHF	TGCGCCAGCAGCCAAGATGGGGGGGGGATCAGCAATCAGCCCCAGCATTTT
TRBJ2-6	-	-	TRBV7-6	CASSLGWTGANVLTF	TGTGCCAGCAGCTTAGGATGGACTGGGGCCAACGTCCTGACTTTC
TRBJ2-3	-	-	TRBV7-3	CASSLTVPDTQYF	TGTGCCAGCAGCTTAACAGTCCCAGATACGCAGTATTTT